The 20 T cell receptor beta chains in this list originate from one sample, sequenced in a study of blood T cell repertoires in COVID-19. Libraries were prepared by immunoSEQ multiplex PCR; TCRdb keeps only in-frame clonotypes and omits some of them. The profile shows around 240,000 clones, around 83% of them singletons. The specimen sequenced was peripheral blood. These receptors all stem from a woman aged 50 to 65 with acute or convalescent COVID-19.

The chain couples TRBV12-3 or TRBV12-4 to TRBJ2-3, with 8 bases identical to TRBD2. CDR3 length equals 13 residues. Unmatched junction bases numbered 5, after V lost 7 bases and J lost 5 bases. The CDR3 DNA reads TGTGCCAGCAATCGGCTAGCGGGAGATACGCAGTATTTT. Translating it yields CASNRLAGDTQYF.

The rearrangement links TRBV19 to TRBJ2-5; 9 bases line up with TRBD1. The CDR3 sequence is 16 residues long. J was trimmed by 4 bases and V by 5 bases; bases with no gene match: 11. Germline CDR1 LNHDA, CDR2 SQIVND (reference sequence). CDR3 in DNA: TGTGCCAGTAGTCCCCCATACAGGGGGCTTGGAGAGACCCAGTACTTC. It specifies CASSPPYRGLGETQYF.

Comment on this clone: One end of the junction does not line up with germline, which may come from a read error. This chain connects TRBV7-7 to TRBJ2-7; D is possibly TRBD2 (6 bases). The CDR3 covers 15 residues. CDR1 SSHAT and CDR2 FNYEAQ come from the germline V gene (reference sequence). CDR3 coding DNA: TGTGCTAGCAGCTTAGAGGCGGGGCCTTCCTACGAGCAGTACTTC. It specifies CASSLEAGPSYEQYF. Full variable domain (rest looked up from reference TRBV7-7 and TRBJ2-7): GAGVSQSPRYKVTKRGQDVTLRCDPISSHATLYWYQQALGQGPEFLTYFNYEAQPDKSGLPSDRFSAERPEGSISTLTIQRTEQRDSAMYRCASSLEAGPSYEQYFGPGTRLTVT.

The chain is built from TRBV3-1 (or the pseudogene TRBV3-2) and TRBJ2-3, with 7 bases fitting TRBD2. The CDR3 length is 16 residues. Per the germline V gene, CDR1 is LGHDT and CDR2 is YNNKEL (reference sequence). The J segment lost 4 bases and the V segment lost 0 bases, leaving 7 bases of the junction unmatched. The CDR3 reads CASSQETGGGPDTQYF. CDR3 DNA sequence: TGTGCCAGCAGCCAAGAAACGGGGGGTGGGCCAGATACGCAGTATTTT.

This chain connects TRBV19 to TRBJ1-1; 10 bases line up with TRBD1. Germline CDR1 reads LNHDA; CDR2 reads SQIVND (reference sequence). The J segment lost 5 bases and the V segment lost 3 bases, leaving 0 bases of the junction unmatched. The CDR3 loop spans 13 amino acids. The CDR3 DNA is TGTGCCAGTAGTATGGACAGGGGGACTGAAGCTTTCTTT. Encoded protein: CASSMDRGTEAFF.

The chain uses TRBV11-1 and TRBJ2-3, with 9 bases identical to TRBD2. V shed 1 base, J shed 3 bases, and the junction held 5 bases outside the gene matches. Germline loops: CDR1 SGHAT, CDR2 FQDESV (reference sequence). The CDR3 sequence is 16 residues long. In DNA form, the CDR3 reads TGTGCCAGCAGCTTAGAACTAGCGGGTGGGACAGATACGCAGTATTTT. Encoded protein: CASSLELAGGTDTQYF.

This chain connects TRBV28 to TRBJ1-5; D remains unclear. V lost 11 bases and J lost 4, with 12 bases in between. CDR1 is MDHEN and CDR2 is SYDVKM in the germline V gene. CDR3 size: 12 residues. CDR3 nucleotide sequence: TGTGCCGGAAAATCGGGTAATCAGCCCCAGCATTTT. Its translation is CAGKSGNQPQHF.

This clone was recorded once. Written as DNA, the CDR3 is TGTGCCAGCAGCGACCTGGGCCGCAATCAGCCCCAGCATTTT. This translates into CASSDLGRNQPQHF. The V and J genes are TRBV2 and TRBJ1-5; D remains ambiguous. V lost 6 bases to trimming and J lost 2 bases, with 11 bases between them. The germline CDR1 and CDR2 sequences are SNHLY and FYNNEI. The CDR3 covers 14 residues.

V is TRBV5-1 and J is TRBJ2-1; 9 bases line up with TRBD1. V lost 2 bases, J lost 8 bases, and 2 bases stayed unmatched. The CDR3 has 13 amino acids. Germline CDR1 SGHRS, CDR2 YFSETQ. The CDR3 nucleotides read TGCGCCAGCAGCTTCACAGGGGGCGATGAGCAGTTCTTC. Protein sequence: CASSFTGGDEQFF.

The gene calls are TRBV27 and TRBJ1-1, with D possibly TRBD1 on 5 matching bases. Germline values: CDR1 MNHEY, CDR2 SMNVEV (reference sequence). The CDR3 has 13 residues. The V end was cut by 4 bases, the J end by 1 base, with 7 bases between. In DNA form, the CDR3 reads TGTGCCAGCAGTTCCGGACAGAACACTGAAGCTTTCTTT. It specifies CASSSGQNTEAFF.

This clone appeared once. The chain couples TRBV4-2 to TRBJ2-1; 12 bases map to TRBD2. This CDR3 has 19 amino acids. V was pared by 4 bases and J by 3 bases, with 13 bases of the junction left unmatched. Germline V gives CDR1 LGHNA, CDR2 YNFKEQ. CDR3 DNA sequence: TGTGCCAGCAGCCCGCACGGGGCTAGCGGGGGGGCCGTCTACAATGAGCAGTTCTTC. Residues: CASSPHGASGGAVYNEQFF.

The V gene is TRBV6-6, the J gene TRBJ1-1, with D possibly TRBD1 on 5 matching bases. Trimming shortened V by 6 bases and J by 1 base, and 18 bases separated the two germline ends. This CDR3 is built from 16 residues. The germline V gene has CDR1 MNHNY and CDR2 SVGAGI (reference sequence). The CDR3 sequence is CASSPHDSFSNTEAFF. The DNA for the CDR3 is TGTGCCAGCAGCCCACATGACAGTTTCTCGAACACTGAAGCTTTCTTT.

The chain links TRBV19 to TRBJ1-2, with D unclear. V gave up 3 bases and J gave up 4 bases, with 9 bases separating them. CDR3 length: 13 residues. Per germline, CDR1 LNHDA and CDR2 SQIVND (reference sequence). CDR3 sequence reads: CASSILGSYGYTF. CDR3 DNA: TGTGCCAGTAGTATTTTGGGGAGCTATGGCTACACCTTC.

This clone was seen more than once but under ten times. The rearrangement links TRBV29-1 to TRBJ1-2; the D gene is possibly TRBD1 (6 bases). The CDR3 loop spans 16 amino acids. Trimming stripped 1 base from V and 3 bases from J, with 18 bases between. Per germline, CDR1 SQVTM and CDR2 ANQGSEA. Here the CDR3 DNA reads TGCAGCGTTGAAGGCCGGGACAAATTAGAGGACTATGGCTACACCTTC. It specifies CSVEGRDKLEDYGYTF.

V gene TRBV28 combines with J gene TRBJ2-1; TRBD2 matches 11 bases. Germline CDR1 MDHEN, CDR2 SYDVKM. The CDR3 loop spans 14 amino acids. Germline trimming cut 6 bases from V and 8 bases from J; bases unmatched to any gene: 6. CDR3 sequence reads: CASRTSGVLDEQFF. CDR3 nucleotide sequence: TGTGCCAGCAGGACTAGCGGGGTACTGGATGAGCAGTTCTTC.

The gene calls are TRBV6-1 and TRBJ2-7; 7 bases align to TRBD2. V was pared by 2 bases and J by 0 bases, with 7 bases of the junction left unmatched. CDR3 size: 16 residues. CDR1 is MNHNS, CDR2 SASEGT, per germline. The CDR3 sequence is CASSEFTSANSYEQYF. The CDR3 DNA is TGTGCCAGCAGTGAATTTACTAGCGCAAACTCCTACGAGCAGTACTTC.

This sequence joins TRBV6-6 and TRBJ1-1; TRBD1 aligns across 7 bases. Per the germline V gene, CDR1 is MNHNY and CDR2 is SVGAGI (reference sequence). V shed 6 bases, J shed 0 bases, and the junction held 10 bases outside the gene matches. The CDR3 covers 16 residues. CDR3 nucleotide sequence: TGTGCCAGCAGCCCCGGGACAGATCTTATGAACACTGAAGCTTTCTTT. This encodes CASSPGTDLMNTEAFF.

V gene TRBV3-1 (or the pseudogene TRBV3-2) combines with J gene TRBJ1-3, with a tentative D call TRBD1 (5 bases). From germline, CDR1 is LGHDT and CDR2 YNNKEL (reference sequence). The CDR3 runs 14 residues. V lost 6 bases to trimming and J lost 6 bases, with 15 bases between them. The CDR3 region is CASSRQTGINTIYF. The CDR3 DNA follows: TGTGCCAGCAGTCGACAGACTGGAATAAACACCATATATTTT.

V and J are TRBV6-5 and TRBJ1-1; D ambiguous. The V gene's germline CDR1 is MNHEY and CDR2 SVGAGI. V gave up 6 bases and J gave up 7 bases, with 15 bases separating them. The CDR3 sequence is 13 residues long. Written as DNA, the CDR3 is TGTGCCAGCAGAACGGGAAGGAGCGGTGAAGCTTTCTTT. This codes for CASRTGRSGEAFF.

DNA for the CDR3: TGTGCCAGCAGCCAAGAGAGAAGGGGAACGGCTTTCTTT. Protein product: CASSQERRGTAFF. This chain joins TRBV14 and TRBJ1-1; D perhaps matches TRBD1 (5 bases). Germline loops: CDR1 SGHDN, CDR2 FVKESK. The ends were cut back, 0 bases at V and 11 bases at J, with 13 bases in the middle. There are 13 residues in the CDR3.